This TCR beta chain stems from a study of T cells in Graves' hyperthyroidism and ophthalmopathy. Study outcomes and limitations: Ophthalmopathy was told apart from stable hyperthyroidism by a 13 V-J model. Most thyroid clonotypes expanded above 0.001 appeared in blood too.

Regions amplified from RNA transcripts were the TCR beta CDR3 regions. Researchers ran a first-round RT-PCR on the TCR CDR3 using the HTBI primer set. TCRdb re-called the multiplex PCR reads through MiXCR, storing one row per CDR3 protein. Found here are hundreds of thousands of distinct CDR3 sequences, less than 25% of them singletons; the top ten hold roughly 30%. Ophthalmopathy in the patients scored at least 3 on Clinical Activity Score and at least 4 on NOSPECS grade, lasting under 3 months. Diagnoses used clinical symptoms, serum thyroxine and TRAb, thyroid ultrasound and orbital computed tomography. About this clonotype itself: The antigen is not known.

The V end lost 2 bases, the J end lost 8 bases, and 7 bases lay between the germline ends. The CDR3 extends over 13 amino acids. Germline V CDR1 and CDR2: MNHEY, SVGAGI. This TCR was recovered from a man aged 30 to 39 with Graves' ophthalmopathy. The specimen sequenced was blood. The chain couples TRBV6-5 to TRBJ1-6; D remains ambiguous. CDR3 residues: CASSYEADSPLHF. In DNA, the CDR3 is TGTGCCAGCAGTTACGAGGCAGATTCACCCCTCCACTTT.